The rows below give T cell receptor beta chains drawn from one sample of a study of identical twins. TCRdb analysed the 5' RACE reads with MiXCR anew, one entry per CDR3 protein. Of about 570,000 distinct CDR3 sequences in the sample, roughly 9.5% were seen once. The same data also contributed to another study, on yellow fever vaccine responses in identical twins.

The sequenced sample consisted of PBMCs. The receptors here all came from a woman between 18 and 30 years old in good health. CDR3s include the opening cysteine and the closing phenylalanine or tryptophan. The D gene is left open where the match is weak. The listing skips clone size in some rows; elsewhere it reads once, few, many or a size class.

TRBJ1-1 | TRBV18 | 15 | TRBD1 | . | TGTGCCAGCTCACCTTACGGACAGGGTGGGACTGAAGCTTTCTTT | CASSPYGQGGTEAFF
TRBJ2-1 | TRBV5-1 | 15 | . | . | TGCGCCAGCAGCTTGGCCTCTCTCCTCATCGATGAGCAGTTCTTC | CASSLASLLIDEQFF
TRBJ2-2 | TRBV29-1 | 14 | . | many | TGCAGCGGTATGACGGACGCGAACACCGGGGAGCTGTTTTTT | CSGMTDANTGELFF
TRBJ1-1 | TRBV6-4 | 16 | TRBD1 | many | TGTGCCAGCAGGCACAGGGGAAACTACCCAAACGCTGAAGCTTTCTTT | CASRHRGNYPNAEAFF
TRBJ2-7 | TRBV29-1 | 11 | . | . | TGCAGCGCCTCTTCCGGGGACCCCCAGTACTTC | CSASSGDPQYF
TRBJ2-5 | TRBV5-6 | 15 | . | . | TGTGCCAGCAGCTTGGAAAACGCCCCCGGGGAGACCCAGTACTTC | CASSLENAPGETQYF
TRBJ2-1 | TRBV7-2 | 13 | . | . | TGTGCCAGCAGCTCAAACAGGGATCTAGGGCAGTTCTTC | CASSSNRDLGQFF
TRBJ2-1 | TRBV6-2/TRBV6-3 | 13 | TRBD2 | . | TGTGCCAGCGGTCTAGCGGGAGGTCCCGCGGGGTTCTTC | CASGLAGGPAGFF
TRBJ2-1 | TRBV27 | 15 | . | . | TGTGCCAGCAGTCCGAGGGTGGCGTTGAGAAATGAGCAGTTCTTC | CASSPRVALRNEQFF
TRBJ2-7 | TRBV5-1 | 12 | . | many | TGCGCCAGCAGCTCGGAGACGGCCCTGCAGTACTTC | CASSSETALQYF
TRBJ2-1 | TRBV5-1 | 17 | TRBD2 | . | TGCGCCAGCAGCCTAGGGACTACCTCACTTCCCCTCAATGAGCAGTTCTTC | CASSLGTTSLPLNEQFF
TRBJ2-2 | TRBV5-1 | 15 | TRBD2 | . | TGCGCCAGCAGCTTCCGGGGGGAGTCCGGCGGGGAGCTGTTTTTT | CASSFRGESGGELFF
TRBJ1-2 | TRBV28 | 22 | TRBD1 | few | TGTGCCAGCAGTATACCAATGGGGGGGACAGAGGAAAAACAGCGATTCTACTATGGCTACACCTTC | CASSIPMGGTEEKQRFYYGYTF
TRBJ1-2 | TRBV6-2/TRBV6-3 | 13 | TRBD1 | few | TGTGCCAGCAGTTACCGACAGGGCTATGGCTACACCTTC | CASSYRQGYGYTF
TRBJ2-7 | TRBV28 | 16 | . | many | TGTGCCAGCAAAAGAGGGGGGAGTAAGAGCTCCTACGAGCAGTACTTC | CASKRGGSKSSYEQYF
TRBJ1-2 | TRBV3-1 | 12 | . | few | TGTGCCAGCAGGGCGGGTTACGAGGGCTACACCTTC | CASRAGYEGYTF
TRBJ2-3 | TRBV3-1 | 17 | . | . | TGTGCCAGCAGCCAAGATGAGGGGAAGGGGAGCACAGATACGCAGTATTTT | CASSQDEGKGSTDTQYF
TRBJ2-1 | TRBV28 | 13 | . | . | TGTGCCAGCGAGGGCGGGGTCTACAATGAGCAGTTCTTC | CASEGGVYNEQFF
TRBJ1-4 | TRBV20-1 | 17 | TRBD1 | few | TGCAGTGCTACCGGAAAATCCGGGACAGGGGTGAATGAAAAACTGTTTTTT | CSATGKSGTGVNEKLFF
TRBJ1-6 | TRBV7-8 | 18 | . | few | TGTGCCAGCAGCTTGGTGGTGACAGGCCGCCGGGTCAATTCACCCCTCCACTTT | CASSLVVTGRRVNSPLHF
TRBJ2-3 | TRBV20-1 | 15 | . | . | TGCAGTGCTATAGTAATGAGGGGATCGACAGATACGCAGTATTTT | CSAIVMRGSTDTQYF
TRBJ2-7 | TRBV29-1 | 11 | . | . | TGCAGCGTTCTGGGAAGTTACGAGCAGTACTTC | CSVLGSYEQYF
TRBJ2-1 | TRBV19 | 12 | . | . | TGTGCCAGTAGTATGGCTGAGCTAGGGCAGTTCTTC | CASSMAELGQFF
TRBJ2-1 | TRBV20-1 | 14 | TRBD2 | . | TGCAGTTTTTGGCGGGGGGGCTCCTACAATGAGCAGTTCTTC | CSFWRGGSYNEQFF
TRBJ2-5 | TRBV7-9 | 15 | . | few | TGTGCCAGCACCAACCCAGGGGCCGCCACCGAGACCCAGTACTTC | CASTNPGAATETQYF
TRBJ1-5 | TRBV7-8 | 15 | TRBD1 | many | TGTGCCAGCAGCTCGTACAACAGGGGGGATCAGCCCCAGCATTTT | CASSSYNRGDQPQHF
TRBJ2-5 | TRBV9 | 15 | TRBD2 | few | TGTGCCAGCAGCGTTGCCGGGGGGGCCCGAGAGACCCAGTACTTC | CASSVAGGARETQYF
TRBJ2-7 | TRBV20-1 | 13 | TRBD1 | few | TGCAGTGGGACCGGGACAGGGACCTACGAGCAGTACTTC | CSGTGTGTYEQYF
TRBJ2-7 | TRBV6-1 | 14 | . | many | TGTGCCAGCAGGGGGGTCCCTAGCTCCTACGAGCAGTACTTC | CASRGVPSSYEQYF
TRBJ2-1 | TRBV12-3/TRBV12-4 | 12 | . | many | TGTGCCAGCAGTCGGAGTTTAAATGAGCAGTTCTTC | CASSRSLNEQFF
TRBJ2-1 | TRBV4-3 | 15 | TRBD2 | . | TGCGCCAGCAGCCAAGATCTGTACGGGGGGGTTGAGCAGTTCTTC | CASSQDLYGGVEQFF
TRBJ2-1 | TRBV20-1 | 11 | . | many | TGCAGTGCTAGTTTGTACAATGAGCAGTTCTTC | CSASLYNEQFF
TRBJ1-5 | TRBV5-1 | 15 | TRBD1 | many | TGCGCCAGCAGCCTGGGGACAGCCACTAATCAGCCCCAGCATTTT | CASSLGTATNQPQHF
TRBJ2-7 | TRBV9 | 14 | . | many | TGTGCCAGCAGCGTAACTGGAGGGGGCTACGAGCAGTACTTC | CASSVTGGGYEQYF
TRBJ2-1 | TRBV12-3/TRBV12-4 | 15 | TRBD2 | . | TGTGCCAGCAGTTTAGCAGCGGGAGGGAACAATGAGCAGTTCTTC | CASSLAAGGNNEQFF
TRBJ2-3 | TRBV20-1 | 14 | . | . | TGCAGTGCTAGAGATGTCCGGGGTTCAGATACGCAGTATTTT | CSARDVRGSDTQYF
TRBJ2-2 | TRBV10-3 | 19 | TRBD2 | few | TGTGCCATCAGTGAGTCGGCTAGCGGGAGACCTCTTCCCGAGGGGAGGCTGTTTTTT | CAISESASGRPLPEGRLFF
TRBJ1-6 | TRBV12-3/TRBV12-4 | 13 | . | many | TGTGCCAGCAGTTTCAGGGCTTACTCACCCCTCCACTTT | CASSFRAYSPLHF
TRBJ2-3 | TRBV20-1 | 17 | TRBD2 | . | TGCAGTGCTCATAAGACTAGCGGGAGACCTAGCACAGATACGCAGTATTTT | CSAHKTSGRPSTDTQYF
TRBJ2-6 | TRBV4-3 | 15 | . | many | TGCGCCAGCAGCCAAGTATGGTTTGGGGCCAACGTCCTGACTTTC | CASSQVWFGANVLTF
TRBJ2-7 | TRBV3-1 | 16 | TRBD1 | . | TGTGCCAGCAGCCAACCGACAGGGACAGGGAGGTACGAGCAGTACTTC | CASSQPTGTGRYEQYF
TRBJ2-1 | TRBV28 | 16 | TRBD1 | many | TGTGCCAGCAGCTCCGACAGGGTAAGGTTAGACAATGAGCAGTTCTTC | CASSSDRVRLDNEQFF
TRBJ1-4 | TRBV2 | 16 | TRBD1 | . | TGTGCCAGCAGTTACAGGGGCTTGAGGGCTAATGAAAAACTGTTTTTT | CASSYRGLRANEKLFF
TRBJ2-7 | TRBV5-5 | 14 | TRBD1 | many | TGTGCCAGCAGCTGGACGGGACAGTCCTACGAGCAGTACTTC | CASSWTGQSYEQYF
TRBJ2-3 | TRBV29-1 | 15 | TRBD2 | many | TGCAGCGTTGTCGGATTAGCGGGAGGCCCAGATACGCAGTATTTT | CSVVGLAGGPDTQYF
TRBJ1-1 | TRBV7-9 | 14 | . | . | TGTGCCAGCAGCTTAGTCGGGGGTGACACTGAAGCTTTCTTT | CASSLVGGDTEAFF
TRBJ2-5 | TRBV5-1 | 16 | TRBD1 | few | TGCGCCAGCAGCCTACAGGGGTCCCCCCCCAGAGAGACCCAGTACTTC | CASSLQGSPPRETQYF